A single sample is the source of the 26 T cell receptor beta chains below, sequenced in a study of beta chain features in type 1 diabetes. Study conclusions and caveats: Shorter TCRB CDR3s, moderately but significantly so, were found in Type 1 diabetes patients in all four CD4+ subsets.

Their specific antigens are unknown. Isolated RNA was reverse transcribed in full, so expressed TCRB transcripts were sequenced. Sequencing was performed with immunoSEQ multiplex PCR; in TCRdb, only in-frame clones are kept and a portion is missing. The sample holds roughly 250,000 clones, roughly 20% seen once. The sequencing input was naive CD4+ T cells from blood. The receptors shown here come from a woman aged 40 to 55 with type 1 diabetes.

The V call is TRBV14, the J call TRBJ1-1; D unclear. V was shortened by 4 bases and J by 5 bases, with 5 bases between the two germline ends. The CDR3 extends over 11 amino acids. CDR1 and CDR2 (germline): SGHDN, FVKESK. DNA for the CDR3: TGTGCCAGCAGCCTGGCTACTGAAGCTTTCTTT. It is translated as CASSLATEAFF.

This clone was counted between two and nine times. The genes are TRBV11-3 and TRBJ2-7; no clear D. V lost 3 bases and J lost 2, with 5 bases in between. This CDR3 is built from 12 residues. The V gene's germline CDR1 is SGHNT and CDR2 YENEEA. This CDR3 is CASSLYTYEQYF. As DNA, the CDR3 is TGTGCCAGCAGCTTGTACACCTACGAGCAGTACTTC.

This clone was recorded a few times. V and J are TRBV7-9 and TRBJ1-4; D is undetermined. Germline V lookup: CDR1 SEHNR, CDR2 FQNEAQ (reference sequence). The CDR3 totals 18 residues. Trimming stripped 5 bases from V and 9 bases from J, with 28 bases between. CDR3: CASSPRATAQALGQKLFF. CDR3 nucleotides: TGTGCCAGCAGCCCGAGAGCTACCGCCCAAGCCCTGGGCCAAAAACTGTTTTTT.

As to this clone: Other DNA sequences in the same sample also yield this CDR3. This rearrangement joins TRBV7-2 to TRBJ2-1, with TRBD2 as a possible D gene (5 bases). The CDR3 is made up of 12 amino acids. Germline loops: CDR1 SGHTA, CDR2 FQGNSA. V lost 2 bases and J lost 7, with 6 bases in between. The CDR3: CASSLTGNEQFF. In nucleotides, the CDR3 is TGTGCCAGCAGCTTAACGGGGAATGAGCAGTTCTTC.

This clone was found a few times. The chain has TRBV27 and TRBJ2-5; D possibly corresponds to TRBD2 (6 bases). The CDR3 has 13 amino acids. Per the germline V gene, CDR1 is MNHEY and CDR2 is SMNVEV (reference sequence). V was pared by 4 bases and J by 5 bases, with 11 bases between. CDR3 nucleotide sequence: TGTGCCAGCAGTTCTCGTGGGGGGGAGACCCAGTACTTC. Its protein is CASSSRGGETQYF.

In this sample, this clone turned up a few times. The genes are TRBV29-1 and TRBJ1-1; 7 bases fit TRBD1. Germline-derived CDR1 and CDR2 are SQVTM and ANQGSEA. The trim removed 6 bases at V and 6 bases at J, leaving 10 bases unmatched. The CDR3 loop spans 13 amino acids. CDR3 in DNA: TGCAGCGTCCGACAGGGCGATTTCGCTGAAGCTTTCTTT. As protein: CSVRQGDFAEAFF.

This clone was seen only a few times. The chain combines TRBV11-2 with TRBJ2-1; 9 bases match TRBD2. Losses at the gene ends were 3 bases for V and 9 bases for J; bases not matched to a gene: 6. Germline V gene lookup returns CDR1 SGHAT and CDR2 FQNNGV. CDR3 length equals 14 residues. The CDR3 loop reads CASSLEHSGSEQFF. The CDR3 bases are TGTGCCAGCAGCTTGGAACATAGCGGGAGTGAGCAGTTCTTC.

This clone has just a few counts. V is TRBV5-1 and J is TRBJ2-7, with D perhaps TRBD2 (5 bases). CDR3 length: 15 residues. V dropped 4 bases and J dropped 3 bases, with 17 bases sitting between them. Looked up from germline, CDR1 is SGHRS and CDR2 is YFSETQ. CDR3 residues: CASSLRESTDYEQYF. The DNA for the CDR3 is TGCGCCAGCAGCCTTAGGGAGAGCACGGACTACGAGCAGTACTTC.

V and J are TRBV19 and TRBJ1-2; the D is unclear. The CDR3 has 14 amino acids. V lost 6 bases to trimming and J lost 5 bases, with 16 bases between them. CDR1 LNHDA and CDR2 SQIVND come from the germline V gene (reference sequence). The CDR3 DNA follows: TGTGCCAGTAGCTCACCCGGACTGGAATATGGCTACACCTTC. This gives the protein CASSSPGLEYGYTF. Using reference TRBV19 and TRBJ1-2 for the parts outside the CDR3, the full variable domain is DGGITQSPKYLFRKEGQNVTLSCEQNLNHDAMYWYRQDPGQGLRLIYYSQIVNDFQKGDIAEGYSVSREKKESFPLTVTSAQKNPTAFYLCASSSPGLEYGYTFGSGTRLTVV.

V is TRBV4-2 and J is TRBJ2-1; 7 nucleotides agree with TRBD2. V was clipped by 2 bases and J by 12 bases; unmatched bases: 10. This CDR3 is 14 amino acids long. Looked up from germline, CDR1 is LGHNA and CDR2 is YNFKEQ. CDR3 amino acids: CASSQLFVGGRQFF. CDR3 DNA: TGTGCCAGCAGCCAATTATTTGTCGGGGGGAGGCAGTTCTTC.

The chain employs TRBV25-1 and TRBJ1-4, with 7 nucleotides matching TRBD1. Germline V gene lookup returns CDR1 MGHDK and CDR2 SYGVNS. This CDR3 is built from 13 residues. J lost 6 bases, V lost 6 bases, and 4 bases had no gene match. CDR3 residues: CASRTGVHEKLFF. CDR3 DNA: TGTGCCAGCAGAACAGGGGTTCATGAAAAACTGTTTTTT.

This chain uses TRBV30 with TRBJ1-2; TRBD1 matches at 9 bases. This CDR3 is 13 amino acids long. Germline V lookup: CDR1 GTSNPN, CDR2 SVGIG (reference sequence). J was trimmed by 6 bases and V by 3 bases; bases with no gene match: 5. CDR3 loop: CAWSGTGLDGYTF. CDR3 DNA sequence: TGTGCCTGGAGCGGGACAGGGTTAGATGGCTACACCTTC.

This chain uses TRBV5-4 with TRBJ1-4; 8 nucleotides align to TRBD1. This CDR3 comprises 15 residues. The junction had 9 bases not matched to a gene; V was cut back by 4 bases and J by 7 bases. Germline V gene data show CDR1 as SGHNT and CDR2 as YYREEE (reference sequence). Here the CDR3 DNA reads TGTGCCAGCAGCAAAAGACAGGGGTCGAGTGAAAAACTGTTTTTT. Amino acids: CASSKRQGSSEKLFF.

This chain joins TRBV6-9 and TRBJ2-7; 7 bases are a match to TRBD1. This CDR3 region has 14 residues. The V segment lost 4 bases and the J segment 1 base; nucleotides outside the gene matches: 4. Germline CDR1 and CDR2: MNHGY and SVAAGI. The CDR3 region has the DNA TGTGCCAGCAGTTCTAGGGGACAGTCCTACGAGCAGTACTTC. Its protein product is CASSSRGQSYEQYF.

The J gene is TRBJ2-5, the V gene TRBV4-3; 12 bases are a match to TRBD1. Germline-derived CDR1 and CDR2 are LGHNA and YSLEER. After removal of 9 bases from V and 3 bases from J, the junction contained 11 bases not matched to a gene. The CDR3 loop spans 16 amino acids. The CDR3 bases are TGCGCCAGTGGCTTGGGACAGGGGGCTGGAGAAGAGACCCAGTACTTC. This translates into CASGLGQGAGEETQYF.

V gene TRBV5-1 combines with J gene TRBJ2-1; possibly TRBD2 for D (5 bases). The V and J ends lost 5 bases and 0 bases respectively, with 9 bases between them. CDR1 and CDR2 (germline): SGHRS, YFSETQ. The CDR3 consists of 14 residues. Written as DNA, the CDR3 is TGCGCCAGCAGTAAGGACTCCTCCTACAATGAGCAGTTCTTC. Translated: CASSKDSSYNEQFF.

This rearrangement joins TRBV5-1 to TRBJ2-1; D possibly corresponds to TRBD2 (6 bases). Germline V gene sequence: CDR1 SGHRS, CDR2 YFSETQ. The V gene lost 0 bases and the J gene lost 9 bases, with 10 bases spanning the gap. The CDR3 has 13 amino acids. CDR3 sequence reads: CASSLVGGGEQFF. The CDR3 DNA is TGCGCCAGCAGCTTGGTCGGGGGAGGTGAGCAGTTCTTC.

The table lists this clone with a few counts. J is TRBJ2-1 and V is TRBV9, with D possibly being TRBD1 (6 bases). The CDR3 consists of 13 residues. V dropped 3 bases and J dropped 9 bases, with 13 bases sitting between them. Per germline, CDR1 SGDLS and CDR2 YYNGEE. The CDR3 DNA follows: TGTGCCAGCAGCGACCGTACAGGGTCTGAGCAGTTCTTC. This gives the protein CASSDRTGSEQFF. The complete variable domain, with remaining parts taken from reference TRBV9 and TRBJ2-1, reads DSGVTQTPKHLITATGQRVTLRCSPRSGDLSVYWYQQSLDQGLQFLIQYYNGEERAKGNILERFSAQQFPDLHSELNLSSLELGDSALYFCASSDRTGSEQFFGPGTRLTVL.

This clone was counted only a few times. V usage is TRBV4-3 and J usage is TRBJ1-5, with D hard to call. The germline V and J ends were trimmed by 0 bases and 3 bases, with 12 bases remaining between them. The CDR3 has 16 amino acids. CDR1 LGHNA and CDR2 YSLEER come from the germline V gene. The CDR3 sequence: CASSQEGPGNNQPQHF. The CDR3 nucleotides read TGCGCCAGCAGCCAAGAGGGTCCCGGGAACAATCAGCCCCAGCATTTT.

This clone was seen a few times. The CDR3 DNA follows: TGTGCCAGCTCACCATCCGGGACAGCGCGACTCGAGCAGTACTTC. It yields the protein CASSPSGTARLEQYF. This sequence joins TRBV18 and TRBJ2-7, with 7 bases aligning to TRBD1. The V segment lost 2 bases and the J segment 6 bases; nucleotides outside the gene matches: 10. The CDR3 totals 15 residues. Germline V lookup: CDR1 KGHSH, CDR2 LQKENI.

There are a few counts of this clone. This chain joins TRBV15 and TRBJ1-6; the match to TRBD1 covers 9 bases. Germline lookup yields CDR1 LNHNV and CDR2 YYDKDF (reference sequence). The CDR3 covers 15 residues. V dropped 2 bases and J dropped 7; count of bases not matched to a gene: 3. In nucleotides, the CDR3 is TGTGCCACCAGCAGATCCGGGACAGGGAATTCACCCCTCCACTTT. It codes for CATSRSGTGNSPLHF.

The chain has TRBV29-1 and TRBJ1-2; tentatively, D is TRBD1 (5 bases). Trimming removed 3 bases from V and 7 bases from J, with 15 bases in between. Germline CDR1 reads SQVTM; CDR2 reads ANQGSEA. This CDR3 comprises 13 residues. CDR3 coding DNA: TGCAGCGTTGAGTTTTGGCAGGGTAGTGGCTACACCTTC. It is translated as CSVEFWQGSGYTF.

This clone occurred a few times. The rearrangement links TRBV5-4 to TRBJ2-7; tentative D call: TRBD1 (5 bases). The CDR3 is 17 amino acids. Germline values: CDR1 SGHNT, CDR2 YYREEE (reference sequence). Trimming took 2 bases from V and 0 from J, leaving 18 bases between them. In nucleotides, the CDR3 is TGTGCCAGCAGCTTTCAGCTGACAGTCGTCTTCTCCTACGAGCAGTACTTC. Residues: CASSFQLTVVFSYEQYF.

The table lists this clone with a few counts. The chain uses TRBV6-5 and TRBJ2-7; D unclear. CDR1 is MNHEY and CDR2 is SVGAGI in the germline V gene. This CDR3 is 13 amino acids long. V lost 2 bases and J lost 1, with 6 bases in between. CDR3 coding DNA: TGTGCCAGCAGTTACGTCCAGTCCTACGAGCAGTACTTC. Translated, it gives CASSYVQSYEQYF.

The chain links TRBV7-9 to TRBJ2-1; D may be TRBD2 (5 bases). V was trimmed by 9 bases and J by 6 bases, leaving 18 bases between them. CDR1 is SEHNR, CDR2 FQNEAQ, per germline (reference sequence). The CDR3 sequence is 14 residues long. CDR3 sequence reads: CARGGGSAVNEQFF. The CDR3 bases are TGTGCCAGAGGAGGAGGAAGCGCGGTCAATGAGCAGTTCTTC.

V usage is TRBV2 and J usage is TRBJ2-3, with TRBD2 matching 10 bases. CDR1 and CDR2 from the germline V gene are SNHLY and FYNNEI. V lost 6 bases, J lost 5 bases, and 5 bases stayed unmatched. The CDR3 runs to 14 residues. CDR3 nucleotides: TGTGCCAGCAGATTAGCGGGAGGTGGAGATACGCAGTATTTT. This encodes CASRLAGGGDTQYF. Full variable domain (rest looked up from reference TRBV2 and TRBJ2-3): EPEVTQTPSHQVTQMGQEVILRCVPISNHLYFYWYRQILGQKVEFLVSFYNNEISEKSEIFDDQFSVERPDGSNFTLKIRSTKLEDSAMYFCASRLAGGGDTQYFGPGTRLTVL.